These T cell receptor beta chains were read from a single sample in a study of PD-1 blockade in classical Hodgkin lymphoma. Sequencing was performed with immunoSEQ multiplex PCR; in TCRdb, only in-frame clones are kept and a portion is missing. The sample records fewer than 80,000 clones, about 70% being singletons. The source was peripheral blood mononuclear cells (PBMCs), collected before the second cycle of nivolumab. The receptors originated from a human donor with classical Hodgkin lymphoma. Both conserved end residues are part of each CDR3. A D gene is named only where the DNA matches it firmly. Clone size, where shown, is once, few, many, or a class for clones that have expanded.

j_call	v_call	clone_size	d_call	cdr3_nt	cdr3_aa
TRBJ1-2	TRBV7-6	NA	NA	TGTGCCAGCAGCTGGCAAGGGAGTGGCTACACCTTC	CASSWQGSGYTF
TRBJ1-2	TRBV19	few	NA	TGTGCCAGTAGCCCCGGGGGGTATGGCTACACCTTC	CASSPGGYGYTF
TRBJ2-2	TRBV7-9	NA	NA	TGTGCCAGCAGCCATGGCGGTGGGGAGCTGTTTTTT	CASSHGGGELFF
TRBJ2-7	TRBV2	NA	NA	TGTGCCAGCAGTGAATCGCCCGCACTGACCTACGAGCAGTACTTC	CASSESPALTYEQYF
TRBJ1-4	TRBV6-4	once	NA	TGTGCCAGCAGGGTGGGCCCCAATGAAAAACTGTTTTTT	CASRVGPNEKLFF
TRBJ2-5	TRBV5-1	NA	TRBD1	TGCGCCAGCAGCTGGGGGACAGGGTGGCAAGAGACCCAGTACTTC	CASSWGTGWQETQYF
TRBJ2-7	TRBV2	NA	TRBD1	TGTGCCAGCAGTGGAGACAGGGATGAGCAGTACTTC	CASSGDRDEQYF
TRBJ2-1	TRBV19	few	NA	TGTGCCAGTAGTATTGGCTACAATGAGCAGTTCTTC	CASSIGYNEQFF
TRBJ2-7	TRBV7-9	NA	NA	TGTGCCGTAGCGTCAAGCTCCTACGAGCAGTACTTC	CAVASSSYEQYF
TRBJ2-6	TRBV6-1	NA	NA	TGTGCCAGCAGTGAACGGGGGACTGGGGCCAACGTCCTGACTTTC	CASSERGTGANVLTF
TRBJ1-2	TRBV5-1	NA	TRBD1	TGCGCCAGCAGCATAACGACAGGGTCAAAAGGCTACACCTTC	CASSITTGSKGYTF
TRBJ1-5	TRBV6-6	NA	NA	TGTGCCAGCAGTGCCAGAATCTGGGATCAGCCCCAGCATTTT	CASSARIWDQPQHF
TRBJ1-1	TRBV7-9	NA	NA	TGTGCCAGCAGCTTCTCAGTAACTGAAGCTTTCTTT	CASSFSVTEAFF
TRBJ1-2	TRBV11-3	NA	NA	TGTGCCAGCAGCGATACAGGCGGACAGCGCTATGGCTACACCTTC	CASSDTGGQRYGYTF
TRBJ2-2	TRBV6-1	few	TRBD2	TGTGCCAGCAGTGAAGTAGCGGGAGTGGGCGGGGAGCTGTTTTTT	CASSEVAGVGGELFF
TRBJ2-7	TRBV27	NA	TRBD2	TGTGCTAGCAGTTTAAATCTTGCGACTAGCGGCTCCTACGAGCAGTACTTC	CASSLNLATSGSYEQYF
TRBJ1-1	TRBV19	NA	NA	TGTGCCAGTAGTCCCCACTTAGACAGACTGATGAACACTGAAGCTTTCTTT	CASSPHLDRLMNTEAFF
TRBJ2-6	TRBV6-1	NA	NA	TGTGCCAGCAGTGAAAGCATCCCCTCTGGGGCCAACGTCCTGACTTTC	CASSESIPSGANVLTF
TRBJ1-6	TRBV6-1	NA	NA	TGTGCCAGCAGTGAACAACAGGCCCTAAATTCACCCCTCCACTTT	CASSEQQALNSPLHF
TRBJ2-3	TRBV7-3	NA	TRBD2	TGTGCCAGCAGCCCAAGGGTACTAGCGGGAGTAGTAGCAGATACGCAGTATTTT	CASSPRVLAGVVADTQYF
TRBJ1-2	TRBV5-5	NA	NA	TGTGCCAGCAGCTTGGAGGGAAGTCGGGTTTATGGCTACACCTTC	CASSLEGSRVYGYTF
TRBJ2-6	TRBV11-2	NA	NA	TGTGCCAGCAGCCCGTCACGGGGCTCTGGGGCCAACGTCCTGACTTTC	CASSPSRGSGANVLTF
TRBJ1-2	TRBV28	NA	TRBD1	TGTGCCAGCAGCCTCAGACAGGGGGCGCCCCATGGCTACACCTTC	CASSLRQGAPHGYTF
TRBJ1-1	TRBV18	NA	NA	TGTGCCAGCTCACCCGTCGGTCGGCACACTGAAGCTTTCTTT	CASSPVGRHTEAFF
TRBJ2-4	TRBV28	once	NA	TGTGCCAGCAGTACCCCTGGACAGTCGCAAAACATTCAGTACTTC	CASSTPGQSQNIQYF
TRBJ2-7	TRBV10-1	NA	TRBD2	TGCGCCAGCAGCCCGAAGGGTGCTAGCGGGCGCAACTCCTACGAGCAGTACTTC	CASSPKGASGRNSYEQYF
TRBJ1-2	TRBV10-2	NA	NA	TGCGCCAGCAGTGATGGACCGGTTAACTATAGCTACACCTTC	CASSDGPVNYSYTF
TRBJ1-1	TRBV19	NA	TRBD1	TGTGCCAGTAGCCACCTCGGACAGGGAGGACCCACTGAAGCTTTCTTT	CASSHLGQGGPTEAFF
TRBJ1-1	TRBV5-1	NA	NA	TGCGCCAGCAGCCGCGGAGGGCTTGCTGAAGCTTTCTTT	CASSRGGLAEAFF
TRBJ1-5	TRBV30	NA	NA	TGTGCCTGGAGTCAGCAAGGTGATCAGCCCCAGCATTTT	CAWSQQGDQPQHF
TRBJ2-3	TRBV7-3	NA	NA	TGTGCCAGCAGCCCCCGGGGAGATACGCAGTATTTT	CASSPRGDTQYF
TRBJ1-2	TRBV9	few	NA	TGTGCCAGCAGCCCCGGGACGACCCGGGGTGGCTACACCTTC	CASSPGTTRGGYTF
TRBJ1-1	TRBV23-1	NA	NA	TGCGCCAGCAGTCAATGCCGAAGTATGAATGGGGGGTTGGACACTGAAGCTTTCTTT	CASSQCRSMNGGLDTEAFF
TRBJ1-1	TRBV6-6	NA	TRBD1	TGTGCCAGCAGTCTCCTTTTGACAGGGGGCGTTGAAGCTTTCTTT	CASSLLLTGGVEAFF
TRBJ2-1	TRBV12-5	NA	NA	TGTGCTAGTGGTTTGGTACGGGGTCAGGGGGGGAATGAGCAGTTCTTC	CASGLVRGQGGNEQFF
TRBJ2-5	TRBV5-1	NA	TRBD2	TGCGCCAGCAGCGTGACTAGCGGGAGGGAAGAGACCCAGTACTTC	CASSVTSGREETQYF
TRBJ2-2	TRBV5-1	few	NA	TGCGCCAGCAGCTTGGGATGGGGTTCCACCGGGGAGCTGTTTTTT	CASSLGWGSTGELFF
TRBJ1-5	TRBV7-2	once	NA	TGTGCCAGCAGCCGCCAGGGCAATCAGCCCCAGCATTTT	CASSRQGNQPQHF
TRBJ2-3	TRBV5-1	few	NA	TGCGCCAGCAGGAGCACAGATACGCAGTATTTT	CASRSTDTQYF
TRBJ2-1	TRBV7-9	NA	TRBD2	TGTGCCAGCAGCTCCGGGACTAGCGGGAGGTACGGGCAGTTCTTC	CASSSGTSGRYGQFF